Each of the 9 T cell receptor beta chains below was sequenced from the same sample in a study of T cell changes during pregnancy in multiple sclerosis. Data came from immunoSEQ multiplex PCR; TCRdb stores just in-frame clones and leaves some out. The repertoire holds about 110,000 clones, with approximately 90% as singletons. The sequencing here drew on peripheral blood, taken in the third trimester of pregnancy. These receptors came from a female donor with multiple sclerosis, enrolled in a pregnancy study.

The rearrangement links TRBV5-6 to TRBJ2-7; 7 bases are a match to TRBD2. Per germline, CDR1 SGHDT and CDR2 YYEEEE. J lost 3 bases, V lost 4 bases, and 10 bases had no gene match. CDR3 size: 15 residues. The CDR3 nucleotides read TGTGCCAGCAGCCTGGGGGGGGTTGGGTTCTACGAGCAGTACTTC. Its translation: CASSLGGVGFYEQYF.

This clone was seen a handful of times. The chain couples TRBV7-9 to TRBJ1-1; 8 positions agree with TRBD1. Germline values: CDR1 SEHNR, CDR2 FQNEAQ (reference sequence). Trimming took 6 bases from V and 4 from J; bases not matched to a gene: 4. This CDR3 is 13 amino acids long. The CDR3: CASRPTGGTEAFF. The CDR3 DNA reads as TGTGCCAGCAGGCCTACAGGGGGCACTGAAGCTTTCTTT.

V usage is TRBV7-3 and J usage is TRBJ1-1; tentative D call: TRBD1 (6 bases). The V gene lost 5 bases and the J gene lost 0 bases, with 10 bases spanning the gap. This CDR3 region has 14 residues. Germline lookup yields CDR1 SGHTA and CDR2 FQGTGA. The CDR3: CASSLTGLNTEAFF. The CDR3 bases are TGTGCCAGCAGCCTGACAGGCCTGAACACTGAAGCTTTCTTT.

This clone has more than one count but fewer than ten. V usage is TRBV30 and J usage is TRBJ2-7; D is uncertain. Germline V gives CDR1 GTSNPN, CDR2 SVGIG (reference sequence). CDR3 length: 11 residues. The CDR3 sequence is CATADPYEQYF. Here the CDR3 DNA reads TGTGCAACGGCGGATCCCTACGAGCAGTACTTC. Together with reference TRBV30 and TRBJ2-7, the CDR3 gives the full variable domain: SQTIHQWPATLVQPVGSPLSLECTVEGTSNPNLYWYRQAAGRGLQLLFYSVGIGQISSEVPQNLSASRPQDRQFILSSKKLLLSDSGFYLCATADPYEQYFGPGTRLTVT.

The DNA of the CDR3 is TGTGCCAGCAGTTACCCGGGACAGATTGGCTACACCTTC. This sequence encodes CASSYPGQIGYTF. The chain uses TRBV6-5 and TRBJ1-2; 7 nucleotides align to TRBD1. With V trimmed by 2 bases and J by 7 bases, 4 bases remained unmatched. CDR3 length: 13 amino acids. CDR1 is MNHEY and CDR2 is SVGAGI in the germline V gene.

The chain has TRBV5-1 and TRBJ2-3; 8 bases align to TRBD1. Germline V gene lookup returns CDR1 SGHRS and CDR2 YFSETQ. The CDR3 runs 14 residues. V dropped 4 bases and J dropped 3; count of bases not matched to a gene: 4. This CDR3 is CASSIQGGTDTQYF. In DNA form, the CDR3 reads TGCGCCAGCAGCATACAGGGGGGAACAGATACGCAGTATTTT.

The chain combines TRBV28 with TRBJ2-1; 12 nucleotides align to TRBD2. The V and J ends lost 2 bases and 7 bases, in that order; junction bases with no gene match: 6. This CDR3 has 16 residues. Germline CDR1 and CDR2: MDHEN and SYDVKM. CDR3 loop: CASSLSGLAGGNEQFF. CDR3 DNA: TGTGCCAGCAGTTTAAGTGGGCTAGCGGGAGGGAATGAGCAGTTCTTC.

CDR3 loop: CASSLGGGAPETQYF. CDR3 bases: TGTGCCAGCAGCTTAGGCGGGGGTGCCCCAGAGACCCAGTACTTC. The chain employs TRBV7-2 and TRBJ2-5; 7 bases are shared with TRBD2. With 1 base clipped from V and 4 bases from J, the junction kept 6 bases outside the gene matches. Germline V gene lookup returns CDR1 SGHTA and CDR2 FQGNSA. There are 15 residues in the CDR3.

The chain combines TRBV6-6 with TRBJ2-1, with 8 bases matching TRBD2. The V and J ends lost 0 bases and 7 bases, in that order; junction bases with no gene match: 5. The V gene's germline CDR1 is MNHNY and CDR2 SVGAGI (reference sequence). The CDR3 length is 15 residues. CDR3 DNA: TGTGCCAGCAGTTACTCCCCGGGACTAGGGAATGAGCAGTTCTTC. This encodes CASSYSPGLGNEQFF.